A single sample gave rise to the 15 T cell receptor beta chains below, sequenced in a study of shared clonotypes between healthy human individuals. Clones were sequenced by immunoSEQ multiplex PCR, and TCRdb holds only the in-frame ones, with some missing. The profile covers some 650,000 clones, with around 97% appearing a single time and about 0.06% taken by the ten largest. What was sequenced was naive CD4+ T cells sorted from blood. Indicated subset: CD45RA+ positively selected. Receptor source: a woman aged 30 to 39 in good health.

The genes are TRBV6-5 and TRBJ2-3; TRBD1 agrees at 9 bases. Trimming cost V 6 bases and J 6 bases; bases outside gene matches: 4. CDR1 and CDR2 from the germline V gene are MNHEY and SVGAGI. The CDR3 sequence is 13 residues long. CDR3 residues: CASRLDRGDTQYF. DNA of the CDR3: TGTGCCAGCAGACTGGACAGGGGCGATACGCAGTATTTT.

This chain links TRBV28 with TRBJ1-1, with D tentatively TRBD1 (5 bases). From germline, CDR1 is MDHEN and CDR2 SYDVKM. This CDR3 spans 15 amino acids. The V end was cut by 1 base, the J end by 4 bases, with 13 bases between. The CDR3 DNA reads TGTGCCAGCAGTTTATCTTCAGGGAGGGCCACTGAAGCTTTCTTT. Protein product: CASSLSSGRATEAFF.

The V call is TRBV7-2, the J call TRBJ2-1; tentative D call: TRBD2 (6 bases). The V end was cut by 1 base, the J end by 13 bases, with 20 bases between. Per germline, CDR1 SGHTA and CDR2 FQGNSA. The length of the CDR3 is 15 residues. The CDR3 reads CASSLGGGAPLGQFF. As DNA, the CDR3 is TGTGCCAGCAGCTTAGGGGGCGGGGCCCCATTGGGACAGTTCTTC.

The chain carries TRBV29-1 and TRBJ1-1; a possible D gene is TRBD1 (5 bases). The CDR3 spans 12 residues. V dropped 4 bases and J dropped 4 bases, with 10 bases sitting between them. Per germline, CDR1 SQVTM and CDR2 ANQGSEA. The DNA of the CDR3 is TGCAGCGTTGGCAGGGCGGCCACTGAAGCTTTCTTT. Translated, it gives CSVGRAATEAFF. The whole variable domain, filled in from reference TRBV29-1 and TRBJ1-1, reads SAVISQKPSRDICQRGTSLTIQCQVDSQVTMMFWYRQQPGQSLTLIATANQGSEATYESGFVIDKFPISRPNLTFSTLTVSNMSPEDSSIYLCSVGRAATEAFFGQGTRLTVV.

The J gene is TRBJ2-7, the V gene TRBV7-2; no clear D gene. The germline V gene has CDR1 SGHTA and CDR2 FQGNSA. The CDR3 spans 15 residues. V gave up 3 bases and J gave up 6 bases, with 18 bases separating them. The CDR3 loop is CASSFLAYRVSEQYF. The DNA for the CDR3 is TGTGCCAGCAGCTTTTTGGCCTATAGGGTGAGCGAGCAGTACTTC.

This chain connects TRBV30 to TRBJ2-2; 8 bases align to TRBD1. V was clipped by 3 bases and J by 6 bases; unmatched bases: 6. The CDR3 covers 14 residues. CDR1 GTSNPN and CDR2 SVGIG come from the germline V gene (reference sequence). For the CDR3, the DNA is TGTGCCTGGAGCGGCAGGGGGCTGGCCGGGGAGCTGTTTTTT. Translating gives CAWSGRGLAGELFF.

This chain connects TRBV28 to TRBJ2-7, with TRBD1 as a possible D gene (5 bases). The germline V and J ends were trimmed by 3 bases and 1 base, with 13 bases remaining between them. Germline values: CDR1 MDHEN, CDR2 SYDVKM. The CDR3 consists of 15 residues. The CDR3 DNA reads as TGTGCCAGCAGTTTTGTCCCGGACATTTCCTACGAGCAGTACTTC. It is translated as CASSFVPDISYEQYF.

The V and J genes are TRBV5-8 and TRBJ2-1; the D call may be TRBD1 or TRBD2 (5 bases each). Germline CDR1 and CDR2: SGHTS and YDEGEE. The CDR3 totals 14 residues. V was cut by 4 bases and J by 6 bases, with 14 bases left in between. This chain's CDR3 is CASSDPWGSNEQFF. The CDR3 nucleotides are TGTGCCAGCAGCGACCCATGGGGGAGCAATGAGCAGTTCTTC. The full variable domain, in which reference TRBV5-8 and TRBJ2-1 provide the parts outside the CDR3, is EAGVTQSPTHLIKTRGQQATLRCSPISGHTSVYWYQQALGLGLQFLLWYDEGEERNRGNFPPRFSGRQFPNYSSELNVNALELEDSALYLCASSDPWGSNEQFFGPGTRLTVL.

The chain is built from TRBV5-4 and TRBJ2-3; possible D gene TRBD1, 8 bases. V gave up 0 bases and J gave up 4 bases, with 12 bases separating them. The CDR3 is made up of 15 amino acids. The V gene's germline CDR1 is SGHNT and CDR2 YYREEE (reference sequence). CDR3 loop: CASSLEQGGADTQYF. In nucleotides, the CDR3 is TGTGCCAGCAGCTTGGAACAGGGGGGGGCAGATACGCAGTATTTT.

The chain couples TRBV4-2 to TRBJ2-1, with a weak D call TRBD2 (7 bases). Germline lookup yields CDR1 LGHNA and CDR2 YNFKEQ. This CDR3 has 16 amino acids. V was trimmed by 0 bases and J by 4 bases, leaving 13 bases between them. CDR3 in amino acids: CASSQERGRGYNEQFF. CDR3 bases: TGTGCCAGCAGCCAAGAGCGGGGGCGAGGATACAATGAGCAGTTCTTC.

The genes are TRBV6-6 and TRBJ2-7; TRBD1 matches 8 bases. This CDR3 region has 14 residues. V shed 5 bases, J shed 6 bases, and the junction held 9 bases outside the gene matches. The V gene's germline CDR1 is MNHNY and CDR2 SVGAGI (reference sequence). Written as DNA, the CDR3 is TGTGCCAGCAGTACCCAGGGGGCGGCGGGCGAGCAGTACTTC. This codes for CASSTQGAAGEQYF.

The genes are TRBV11-1 and TRBJ2-7; D gene ambiguous. CDR1 is SGHAT, CDR2 FQDESV, per germline (reference sequence). This CDR3 is built from 14 residues. The ends were cut back, 6 bases at V and 0 bases at J, with 12 bases in the middle. The CDR3 bases are TGTGCCAGCAGGTGGACGCCGACCTCCTACGAGCAGTACTTC. It yields the protein CASRWTPTSYEQYF.

The chain joins TRBV6-5 to TRBJ1-2; the match to TRBD1 covers 11 bases. The CDR3 spans 14 residues. V lost 5 bases to trimming and J lost 7 bases; unmatched junction nucleotides: 6. Germline values: CDR1 MNHEY, CDR2 SVGAGI. CDR3 sequence: CASSLDRGPFGYTF. The CDR3, as DNA: TGTGCCAGCAGTCTGGACAGGGGGCCTTTTGGCTACACCTTC.

This clone appeared a few times. The chain employs TRBV10-3 and TRBJ2-2; 10 bases are a match to TRBD2. CDR3 length equals 16 residues. The V segment lost 6 bases and the J segment 7 bases; nucleotides outside the gene matches: 11. Germline lookup yields CDR1 ENHRY and CDR2 SYGVKD. The CDR3 region has the DNA TGTGCCATCAGCCCGGGACTAGCGCTAGGAAGCGGGGAGCTGTTTTTT. Amino acids: CAISPGLALGSGELFF.

The V gene is TRBV28, the J gene TRBJ2-7; TRBD1 matches 9 bases. V was clipped by 6 bases and J by 3 bases; unmatched bases: 9. This CDR3 contains 15 residues. Germline lookup yields CDR1 MDHEN and CDR2 SYDVKM. The DNA for the CDR3 is TGTGCCAGCAGAAGTCCCGGGACAGGGTTCTACGAGCAGTACTTC. It yields the protein CASRSPGTGFYEQYF.